Below, 31 T cell receptor beta chains from the same sample are listed, as sequenced in a study of response to subunit inactivated influenza vaccine. In TCRdb, the RT-PCR reads were re-called with MiXCR into one record per CDR3 protein. The repertoire holds roughly 780,000 distinct CDR3 sequences, approximately 18% seen once, with about a tenth in the top ten. This specimen consisted of PBMCs from blood, obtained 5 days after vaccination. The receptor source for this set is a man aged 50-60 years who received an inactivated influenza vaccine.

This clonotype was detected a few times. This chain joins TRBV12-3 or TRBV12-4 and TRBJ2-5; the D gene is possibly TRBD2 (6 bases). CDR3 length equals 16 residues. The CDR3: CASLPRGLIGQETQYF. The DNA for the CDR3 is TGTGCGAGCCTCCCACGGGGACTCATCGGCCAAGAGACCCAGTACTTC.

J is TRBJ2-7 and V is TRBV20-1; 13 nucleotides agree with TRBD2. V gave up 5 bases and J gave up 3 bases; unmatched junction bases: 4. Germline V gene sequence: CDR1 DFQATT, CDR2 SNEGSKA (reference sequence). The CDR3 contains 14 residues. This CDR3 reads CSAYRLAGGYEQYF. For the CDR3, the DNA is TGCAGTGCTTACCGACTAGCGGGAGGCTACGAGCAGTACTTC.

The J gene is TRBJ2-1, the V gene TRBV7-9, with 7 bases matching TRBD2. The CDR3 loop spans 15 amino acids. CDR1 is SEHNR, CDR2 FQNEAQ, per germline (reference sequence). V trimming: 1 base; J trimming: 10 bases; junction bases outside the gene matches: 10. The DNA of the CDR3 is TGTGCCAGCAGCTTAGTATTAGCGGGCTCTCCCGAGCAGTTCTTC. Protein product: CASSLVLAGSPEQFF. Based on the CDR3 plus reference TRBV7-9 and TRBJ2-1, the full variable domain is DTGVSQNPRHKITKRGQNVTFRCDPISEHNRLYWYRQTLGQGPEFLTYFQNEAQLEKSRLLSDRFSAERPKGSFSTLEIQRTEQGDSAMYLCASSLVLAGSPEQFFGPGTRLTVL.

V usage is TRBV20-1 and J usage is TRBJ1-5; TRBD1 is a possible D gene (6 bases). Germline V gene data show CDR1 as DFQATT and CDR2 as SNEGSKA (reference sequence). There are 15 residues in the CDR3. Trimming removed 5 bases from V and 2 bases from J, with 16 bases in between. The CDR3 nucleotides are TGCAGTGCTGGAGTCGGGGGCGGTGGCAATCAGCCCCAGCATTTT. Translating it yields CSAGVGGGGNQPQHF.

The gene calls are TRBV5-1 and TRBJ1-4; no definite D call. Germline assignment: CDR1 SGHRS and CDR2 YFSETQ. The CDR3 extends over 13 amino acids. The germline V and J ends were trimmed by 5 bases and 8 bases, with 13 bases remaining between them. The CDR3 here is CASSKQPKEKLFF. The CDR3 DNA follows: TGCGCCAGCAGTAAACAGCCGAAGGAAAAACTGTTTTTT.

V is TRBV7-2 and J is TRBJ1-1; D is unclear. This CDR3 spans 11 amino acids. Germline CDR1 SGHTA, CDR2 FQGNSA. Trimming pared 8 bases from V and 4 bases from J, leaving 8 bases between. CDR3 region: CASGRATEAFF. The CDR3 coding sequence is TGTGCCAGCGGTAGGGCCACTGAAGCTTTCTTT. Full variable domain (outside the CDR3, taken from reference TRBV7-2 and TRBJ1-1): GAGVSQSPSNKVTEKGKDVELRCDPISGHTALYWYRQSLGQGLEFLIYFQGNSAPDKSGLPSDRFSAERTGGSVSTLTIQRTQQEDSAVYLCASGRATEAFFGQGTRLTVV.

The chain joins TRBV12-3 or TRBV12-4 to TRBJ2-7, with unresolved D. V shed 1 base and J shed 3 bases, with 13 bases lying between them. This CDR3 spans 15 amino acids. CDR3 sequence (DNA): TGTGCCAGCAGTTTAGGGTCAGCGTTTGGCTACGAGCAGTACTTC. Encoded protein: CASSLGSAFGYEQYF.

This clonotype occurred a few times. The chain employs TRBV4-3 and TRBJ2-2, with 7 bases fitting TRBD2. The CDR3 runs 17 residues. The germline gives CDR1 LGHNA, CDR2 YSLEER. V gave up 0 bases and J gave up 5 bases; unmatched junction bases: 9. The CDR3 nucleotides are TGCGCCAGCAGCCAAGATATAAGGGCGGGAGCGACCGGGGAGCTGTTTTTT. It codes for CASSQDIRAGATGELFF.

This clonotype turned up a few times. The J gene is TRBJ2-1, the V gene TRBV12-3 or TRBV12-4; unclear D gene. The CDR3 runs to 12 residues. V shed 6 bases and J shed 16 bases, with 19 bases lying between them. CDR3 sequence (DNA): TGTGCCAGCAGCCAAACTACCGCGTTGAGATTCTTC. It yields the protein CASSQTTALRFF.

In this sample, this clonotype turned up many times. This rearrangement joins TRBV12-3 or TRBV12-4 to TRBJ2-1; TRBD1 or TRBD2 may be the D gene (6 bases each). V gave up 6 bases and J gave up 4 bases, with 13 bases separating them. This CDR3 is built from 14 residues. CDR3 bases: TGTGCCAGCAGCTTAAGGGGGGCTTACAATGAGCAGTTCTTC. Its translation: CASSLRGAYNEQFF.

This clonotype was seen only a few times. The J gene is TRBJ1-2, the V gene TRBV7-9, with TRBD1 matching 9 bases. CDR1 and CDR2 from the germline V gene are SEHNR and FQNEAQ (reference sequence). Germline trimming cut 5 bases from V and 7 bases from J; bases unmatched to any gene: 11. This CDR3 is built from 15 residues. The CDR3 spells CASSSWDRVMAGYTF. CDR3 in DNA: TGTGCCAGCAGCAGTTGGGACAGGGTAATGGCTGGCTACACCTTC.

This clonotype was observed a handful of times. The chain has TRBV24-1 and TRBJ2-5, with 7 bases lining up with TRBD1. The trim removed 4 bases at V and 5 bases at J, leaving 12 bases unmatched. This CDR3 region has 16 residues. CDR1 and CDR2 from the germline V gene are KGHDR and SFDVKD. The CDR3 nucleotides are TGTGCCACCAGTGAGTCCGGGACAGTAGATCTGGAGACCCAGTACTTC. Amino acid sequence: CATSESGTVDLETQYF.

This clonotype showed up just a few times. The CDR3 region has the DNA TGTGCCAGCAGCTTACTATCTAGGGACAATGAGCAGTTCTTC. Translating it yields CASSLLSRDNEQFF. V and J are TRBV7-9 and TRBJ2-1; D is ambiguous. Germline loops: CDR1 SEHNR, CDR2 FQNEAQ (reference sequence). The CDR3 is made up of 14 amino acids. The germline V and J ends were trimmed by 2 bases and 5 bases, with 10 bases remaining between them.

The gene calls are TRBV3-1 and TRBJ1-6; D remains ambiguous. The CDR3 is 13 residues long. CDR1 LGHDT and CDR2 YNNKEL come from the germline V gene (reference sequence). Deletions cut 0 bases from V and 11 bases from J, with 8 bases between. The CDR3 region has the DNA TGTGCCAGCAGCCAAGATCTAGGGACACCCCTCCACTTT. The encoded protein is CASSQDLGTPLHF. The full variable domain, rest sourced from reference TRBV3-1 and TRBJ1-6, is DTAVSQTPKYLVTQMGNDKSIKCEQNLGHDTMYWYKQDSKKFLKIMFSYNNKELIINETVPNRFSPKSPDKAHLNLHINSLELGDSAVYFCASSQDLGTPLHFGNGTRLTVT.

This clonotype was seen at least ten times. J is TRBJ1-2 and V is TRBV5-1; D is ambiguous. Germline V CDR1 and CDR2: SGHRS, YFSETQ. There are 13 residues in the CDR3. The V gene lost 0 bases and the J gene lost 3 bases, with 6 bases spanning the gap. For the CDR3, the DNA is TGCGCCAGCAGCTTGGGAGGGTACTATGGCTACACCTTC. Protein sequence: CASSLGGYYGYTF.

The genes are TRBV10-3 and TRBJ2-1; 10 nucleotides align to TRBD1. Germline assignment: CDR1 ENHRY and CDR2 SYGVKD. This CDR3 has 15 amino acids. Trimming removed 6 bases from V and 6 bases from J; junction bases left unmatched: 8. The CDR3 nucleotides read TGTGCCATCAGCGAACGGACAGGGGGTTCCAATGAGCAGTTCTTC. This codes for CAISERTGGSNEQFF.

V usage is TRBV29-1 and J usage is TRBJ2-5, with D possibly being TRBD1 (6 bases). Trimming shortened V by 7 bases and J by 5 bases, and 17 bases separated the two germline ends. This CDR3 contains 13 residues. CDR1 is SQVTM and CDR2 is ANQGSEA in the germline V gene. CDR3 sequence reads: CSAHAGVIETQYF. CDR3 DNA sequence: TGCAGCGCCCACGCAGGGGTGATCGAGACCCAGTACTTC. The whole variable domain, filled in from reference TRBV29-1 and TRBJ2-5, reads SAVISQKPSRDICQRGTSLTIQCQVDSQVTMMFWYRQQPGQSLTLIATANQGSEATYESGFVIDKFPISRPNLTFSTLTVSNMSPEDSSIYLCSAHAGVIETQYFGPGTRLLVL.

This clonotype was counted many times. The chain links TRBV10-3 to TRBJ2-5, with TRBD2 as a possible D gene (6 bases). Germline-derived CDR1 and CDR2 are ENHRY and SYGVKD. This CDR3 region has 13 residues. Between the trimmed V and J ends, which lost 3 bases and 2 bases, there was a span of 7 bases. CDR3 nucleotides: TGTGCCATCAGTGATGGGGGGCAAGAGACCCAGTACTTC. Protein sequence: CAISDGGQETQYF.

This rearrangement joins TRBV2 to TRBJ2-5, with D perhaps matching TRBD1 (5 bases). The CDR3 runs 12 residues. Germline values: CDR1 SNHLY, CDR2 FYNNEI. Between the trimmed V and J ends, which lost 4 bases and 9 bases, there was a span of 12 bases. Here the CDR3 DNA reads TGTGCCAGCAGTGCCAGGGAACCGTCCCAGTACTTC. This codes for CASSAREPSQYF.

This clonotype showed up just a few times. The chain joins TRBV7-3 to TRBJ2-1; the match to TRBD1 covers 8 bases. There are 13 residues in the CDR3. V lost 4 bases and J lost 10; bases outside the gene matches: 6. Germline assignment: CDR1 SGHTA and CDR2 FQGTGA. The CDR3 loop reads CASSSDRGTEQFF. CDR3 sequence (DNA): TGTGCCAGCAGCTCCGACAGGGGTACGGAGCAGTTCTTC.

The chain combines TRBV6-1 with TRBJ2-5; no firm D call. The CDR3 is 17 residues long. Looked up from germline, CDR1 is MNHNS and CDR2 is SASEGT. Trimming pared 0 bases from V and 0 bases from J, leaving 14 bases between. The CDR3 loop reads CASSEAAVAVYQETQYF. The CDR3 nucleotides are TGTGCCAGCAGTGAAGCGGCGGTTGCTGTGTACCAAGAGACCCAGTACTTC.

This clonotype came up a few times. The chain couples TRBV7-2 to TRBJ2-7; 11 nucleotides match TRBD1. Germline lookup yields CDR1 SGHTA and CDR2 FQGNSA. CDR3 size: 15 residues. V gave up 3 bases and J gave up 3 bases; unmatched junction bases: 4. The CDR3: CASSFAGTGGYEQYF. The DNA of the CDR3 is TGTGCCAGCAGCTTCGCCGGGACAGGGGGCTACGAGCAGTACTTC.

This clonotype was seen a few times. This chain uses TRBV6-1 with TRBJ2-1, with D possibly TRBD1 on 7 matching bases. CDR1 MNHNS and CDR2 SASEGT come from the germline V gene. V dropped 7 bases and J dropped 4 bases, with 17 bases sitting between them. The CDR3 sequence is 15 residues long. CDR3 sequence reads: CASIPYRGGYNEQFF. The CDR3 bases are TGTGCCAGCATTCCCTACAGGGGAGGATACAATGAGCAGTTCTTC.

The chain links TRBV18 to TRBJ2-7; a weak D match, TRBD1 (6 bases). CDR1 and CDR2 from the germline V gene are KGHSH and LQKENI. This CDR3 contains 14 residues. The V end lost 2 bases, the J end lost 3 bases, and 11 bases lay between the germline ends. Here the CDR3 DNA reads TGTGCCAGCTCACCAAGGGGGTACGTCTACGAGCAGTACTTC. This gives the protein CASSPRGYVYEQYF. The full variable domain, its missing parts supplied by reference TRBV18 and TRBJ2-7, is NAGVMQNPRHLVRRRGQEARLRCSPMKGHSHVYWYRQLPEEGLKFMVYLQKENIIDESGMPKERFSAEFPKEGPSILRIQQVVRGDSAAYFCASSPRGYVYEQYFGPGTRLTVT.

This chain joins TRBV24-1 and TRBJ2-7; TRBD1 matches 7 bases. CDR1 and CDR2 (germline): KGHDR, SFDVKD. The CDR3 is 16 amino acids. V was clipped by 0 bases and J by 2 bases; unmatched bases: 6. As DNA, the CDR3 is TGTGCCACCAGTGATTTGAGGGGGCGCAGAACCTACGAGCAGTACTTC. Protein product: CATSDLRGRRTYEQYF.

This clonotype came up a few times. J is TRBJ2-5 and V is TRBV7-2; D is ambiguous. This CDR3 comprises 13 residues. In germline, CDR1 is SGHTA, CDR2 FQGNSA. Trimming left V 1 base short and J 6 bases short, with 9 bases between. CDR3: CASSLGQLKTQYF. CDR3 nucleotides: TGTGCCAGCAGCTTAGGCCAGTTAAAGACCCAGTACTTC.

The chain uses TRBV29-1 and TRBJ2-5; the D gene is possibly TRBD1 (5 bases). CDR1 SQVTM and CDR2 ANQGSEA come from the germline V gene. This CDR3 has 14 amino acids. Between the trimmed V and J ends, which lost 5 bases and 1 base, there was a span of 14 bases. In DNA form, the CDR3 reads TGCAGCGTTCAACTTTTTGACAGCCAAGAGACCCAGTACTTC. Its translation: CSVQLFDSQETQYF.

As to this clonotype: At one boundary the junction diverges from the germline segment, which might be a read error. The chain links TRBV30 to TRBJ2-2; the match to TRBD1 covers 10 bases. The germline V gene has CDR1 GTSNPN and CDR2 SVGIG (reference sequence). This CDR3 spans 13 amino acids. The DNA for the CDR3 is TGTGCTTGGACAGGGGGGAACACCGGGGAGCTGTTTTTT. Translated: CAWTGGNTGELFF.

The chain has TRBV7-9 and TRBJ1-2; possible D gene TRBD1, 5 bases. The CDR3 is 13 amino acids. Germline V gene data show CDR1 as SEHNR and CDR2 as FQNEAQ (reference sequence). V was cut by 11 bases and J by 6 bases, with 19 bases left in between. DNA of the CDR3: TGTGCCGTCGGTCCCAGGGCGCGGGATGGCTACACCTTC. Its protein is CAVGPRARDGYTF.

This chain connects TRBV27 to TRBJ2-7; possibly TRBD1 for D (6 bases). V was cut by 4 bases and J by 0 bases, with 16 bases left in between. The CDR3 extends over 16 amino acids. Germline-derived CDR1 and CDR2 are MNHEY and SMNVEV (reference sequence). CDR3 nucleotide sequence: TGTGCCAGCAGTTCCCCGGGACAAGGAATCTCCTACGAGCAGTACTTC. This codes for CASSSPGQGISYEQYF.

The V and J genes are TRBV5-1 and TRBJ2-1; D ambiguous. The germline gives CDR1 SGHRS, CDR2 YFSETQ. The CDR3 totals 16 residues. Trimming pared 4 bases from V and 0 bases from J, leaving 14 bases between. CDR3 DNA: TGCGCCAGCAGCCCTGGTCTACGGAGCTCCTACAATGAGCAGTTCTTC. Translating gives CASSPGLRSSYNEQFF.